This T cell receptor (beta chain) was retrieved from a study of blood T cell repertoires in COVID-19. Study-level background: From the United States, Italy and Spain came samples of acute and convalescent COVID-19. T cells, B-cell-depleted T cells, or PBMCs provided the cDNA or gDNA that served as material.

Seattle-derived patients entered the study during active infection and were followed longitudinally. In the original workflow: Quantification of nucleated cells was approximated via reference gene primer amplification. Produced via immunoSEQ multiplex PCR; TCRdb's table is partial and in-frame only. The V and J calls and the clone size are those of that table, but D and trimming were determined from the DNA. The top ten clones hold less than 4.5% of a sample with 130,000 or so clones, around 89% of them seen once. CDR3 length: 13 residues. Germline loops: CDR1 MDHEN, CDR2 SYDVKM. V shed 4 bases and J 7 bases; nucleotides not matched to a gene: 2.

The chain uses TRBV28 and TRBJ1-2; the match to TRBD1 covers 11 bases. The sequence was obtained from a man in his 60s with COVID-19, enrolled during active disease. The specimen sequenced was peripheral blood. This CDR3 reads CASSWTGGLGYTF. CDR3 DNA sequence: TGTGCCAGCAGTTGGACAGGGGGCCTTGGCTACACCTTC.